The 18 T cell receptor beta chains below were found in one sample sequenced in a study of OX40 agonist ivuxolimab in advanced cancers. The method was immunoSEQ multiplex PCR; TCRdb's version includes in-frame clones alone and lacks a portion of them. The table lists tens of thousands of clones, about 79% of them singletons, with just over 30% in the top ten. The sample was CD4+ or CD8+ T cells sorted from blood, taken in a trial of the OX40 agonist ivuxolimab. The receptors stem from an adult with an advanced solid tumor such as melanoma, head and neck, liver or kidney cancer.

The chain combines TRBV19 with TRBJ1-5; no clear D. Trimming removed 2 bases at V and 2 bases at J, with 10 bases between. The V gene's germline CDR1 is LNHDA and CDR2 SQIVND (reference sequence). The CDR3 is made up of 15 amino acids. CDR3 protein: CASSILDWGNQPQHF. The CDR3 DNA reads as TGTGCCAGTAGTATATTAGATTGGGGCAATCAGCCCCAGCATTTT.

The chain has TRBV29-1 and TRBJ2-7; tentative D call: TRBD2 (5 bases). Germline CDR1 is SQVTM and CDR2 is ANQGSEA. This CDR3 contains 13 residues. Trimming took off 1 base at V and 0 bases at J, with 7 bases between the two ends. The CDR3 reads CSVEVRDSYEQYF. DNA of the CDR3: TGCAGCGTTGAAGTGAGGGACTCCTACGAGCAGTACTTC.

V usage is TRBV7-8 and J usage is TRBJ2-5; 16 bases are shared with TRBD2. The V gene's germline CDR1 is SGHVS and CDR2 FQNEAQ. V lost 2 bases, J lost 4 bases, and 16 bases stayed unmatched. The CDR3 contains 21 residues. This chain's CDR3 is CASSLPGLAGGPNPSRETQYF. The CDR3 DNA is TGTGCCAGCAGCTTACCGGGACTAGCGGGAGGGCCGAACCCTTCCCGAGAGACCCAGTACTTC.

This chain connects TRBV2 to TRBJ2-2, with D possibly TRBD1 on 6 matching bases. The CDR3 loop spans 15 amino acids. Germline V gives CDR1 SNHLY, CDR2 FYNNEI. V lost 5 bases and J 1 base, leaving 11 bases between the germline ends. CDR3 region: CASSPGQKNTGELFF. The DNA of the CDR3 is TGTGCCAGCAGTCCCGGACAGAAGAACACCGGGGAGCTGTTTTTT.

The rearrangement joins TRBV7-9 to TRBJ2-7; no definite D call. From germline, CDR1 is SEHNR and CDR2 FQNEAQ (reference sequence). CDR3 length: 14 amino acids. Trimming removed 0 bases at V and 4 bases at J, with 10 bases between. The CDR3 DNA sequence: TGTGCCAGCAGCTTAGCGTGGGCACCATACGAGCAGTACTTC. This sequence encodes CASSLAWAPYEQYF.

The J gene is TRBJ2-6, the V gene TRBV7-6; D might be TRBD2 (5 bases). Trimming took off 5 bases at V and 1 base at J, with 9 bases between the two ends. The CDR3 runs 15 residues. Germline V gives CDR1 SGHVS, CDR2 FNYEAQ. The CDR3 spells CASSRGSSGANVLTF. The DNA of the CDR3 is TGTGCCAGCAGCCGAGGGAGTTCTGGGGCCAACGTCCTGACTTTC.

The chain links TRBV11-2 to TRBJ2-3; 8 bases are shared with TRBD1. The CDR3 covers 15 residues. Looked up from germline, CDR1 is SGHAT and CDR2 is FQNNGV. The ends lost 1 base at V and 4 bases at J; junction bases unmatched: 4. The CDR3: CASSLGTGWADTQYF. DNA of the CDR3: TGTGCCAGCAGCTTAGGGACAGGGTGGGCAGATACGCAGTATTTT.

This rearrangement joins TRBV7-2 to TRBJ2-7; 7 bases are a match to TRBD2. Trimming at V came to 11 bases and at J to 0 bases, leaving 4 bases not matched to a gene. The CDR3 loop spans 12 amino acids. Germline V CDR1 and CDR2: SGHTA, FQGNSA. CDR3 residues: CAGEGSSYEQYF. CDR3 bases: TGTGCCGGGGAGGGGAGCTCCTACGAGCAGTACTTC.

This clone is medium-sized by share. The genes are TRBV6-1 and TRBJ2-2, with D possibly matching TRBD1 (5 bases). CDR3 length: 14 residues. Trimming left V 3 bases short and J 7 bases short, with 12 bases between. Germline CDR1 reads MNHNS; CDR2 reads SASEGT. The CDR3 loop reads CASSDVGLNGELFF. Written as DNA, the CDR3 is TGTGCCAGCAGTGACGTGGGGCTAAACGGGGAGCTGTTTTTT.

The J gene is TRBJ2-5, the V gene TRBV2; no clear D. Germline lookup yields CDR1 SNHLY and CDR2 FYNNEI. This CDR3 is 13 amino acids long. The V end was cut by 10 bases, the J end by 3 bases, with 15 bases between. The CDR3 is CANRFRGEETQYF. The CDR3 DNA sequence: TGTGCCAACAGATTCCGCGGAGAAGAGACCCAGTACTTC.

The chain joins TRBV7-2 to TRBJ2-1; 7 nucleotides align to TRBD2. Germline V gene data show CDR1 as SGHTA and CDR2 as FQGNSA. The V and J ends lost 4 bases and 8 bases, in that order; junction bases with no gene match: 8. The CDR3 has 14 amino acids. The CDR3 loop is CASSYTSVRDEQFF. In nucleotides, the CDR3 is TGTGCCAGCAGCTACACTAGCGTTCGAGATGAGCAGTTCTTC.

The V call is TRBV7-9, the J call TRBJ2-3; TRBD2 is a possible D gene (6 bases). This CDR3 is 17 amino acids long. Germline assignment: CDR1 SEHNR and CDR2 FQNEAQ (reference sequence). Trimming took off 6 bases at V and 6 bases at J, with 25 bases between the two ends. The CDR3 loop is CASSSRSDSGPRDTQYF. As DNA, the CDR3 is TGTGCCAGCAGTTCAAGGTCTGATAGCGGACCCCGGGATACGCAGTATTTT. Based on the CDR3 plus reference TRBV7-9 and TRBJ2-3, the full variable domain is DTGVSQNPRHKITKRGQNVTFRCDPISEHNRLYWYRQTLGQGPEFLTYFQNEAQLEKSRLLSDRFSAERPKGSFSTLEIQRTEQGDSAMYLCASSSRSDSGPRDTQYFGPGTRLTVL.

The rearrangement uses TRBV7-9 and TRBJ2-5; D is perhaps TRBD1 (6 bases). The length of the CDR3 is 14 residues. Per the germline V gene, CDR1 is SEHNR and CDR2 is FQNEAQ (reference sequence). V lost 1 base to trimming and J lost 5 bases, with 11 bases between them. Here the CDR3 reads CASSLEGVWETQYF. CDR3 sequence (DNA): TGTGCCAGCAGCTTAGAGGGGGTATGGGAGACCCAGTACTTC.

The genes are TRBV10-1 and TRBJ2-3; a possible D gene is TRBD1 (6 bases). V was cut by 3 bases and J by 5 bases, with 12 bases left in between. Germline values: CDR1 WNHNN, CDR2 SYGVQD (reference sequence). This CDR3 is 14 amino acids long. CDR3 region: CASSEGTKEDTQYF. Written as DNA, the CDR3 is TGCGCCAGCAGTGAAGGGACAAAGGAAGATACGCAGTATTTT.

This clone has only one observation. The chain uses TRBV6-1 and TRBJ2-1, with TRBD2 as a possible D gene (5 bases). There are 16 residues in the CDR3. Germline CDR1 and CDR2: MNHNS and SASEGT. V was pared by 2 bases and J by 3 bases, with 14 bases between. CDR3 DNA: TGTGCCAGCAGTGAACGGGTAGTGGGAGTCTACAATGAGCAGTTCTTC. It translates to CASSERVVGVYNEQFF.

This chain joins TRBV27 and TRBJ2-2; TRBD2 might be the D (6 bases). V was pared by 7 bases and J by 5 bases, with 17 bases between. There are 15 residues in the CDR3. Germline-derived CDR1 and CDR2 are MNHEY and SMNVEV (reference sequence). This CDR3 reads CASKEYPGATGELFF. CDR3 coding DNA: TGTGCCAGCAAGGAATACCCGGGAGCAACCGGGGAGCTGTTTTTT.

The rearrangement uses TRBV19 and TRBJ2-3; TRBD1 matches 10 bases. CDR3 length equals 15 residues. The germline V gene encodes CDR1 LNHDA and CDR2 SQIVND (reference sequence). V shed 7 bases, J shed 0 bases, and the junction held 4 bases outside the gene matches. CDR3 nucleotides: TGTGCCAGTACCCGACAGGGGGCAAGCACAGATACGCAGTATTTT. Translation gives CASTRQGASTDTQYF.

The chain uses TRBV14 and TRBJ2-7, with D unclear. The CDR3 has 16 amino acids. Germline V gives CDR1 SGHDN, CDR2 FVKESK. V lost 1 base to trimming and J lost 0 bases, with 13 bases between them. The CDR3 sequence: CASSQGKVQLSYEQYF. The CDR3 DNA sequence: TGTGCCAGCAGCCAAGGGAAGGTCCAGCTCTCCTACGAGCAGTACTTC.